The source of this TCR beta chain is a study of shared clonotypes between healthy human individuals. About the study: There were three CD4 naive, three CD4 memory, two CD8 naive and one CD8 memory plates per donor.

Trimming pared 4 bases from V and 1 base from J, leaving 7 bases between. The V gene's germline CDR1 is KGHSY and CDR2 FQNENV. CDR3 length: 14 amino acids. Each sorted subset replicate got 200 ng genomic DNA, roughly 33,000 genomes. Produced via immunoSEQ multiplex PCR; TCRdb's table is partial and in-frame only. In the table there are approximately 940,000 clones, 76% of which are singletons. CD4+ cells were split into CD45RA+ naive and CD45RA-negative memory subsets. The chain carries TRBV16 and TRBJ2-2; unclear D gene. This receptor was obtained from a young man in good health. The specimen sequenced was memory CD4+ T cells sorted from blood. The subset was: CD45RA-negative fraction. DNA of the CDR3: TGTGCCAGCAGCCTACTAAAGAACACCGGGGAGCTGTTTTTT. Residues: CASSLLKNTGELFF.